The rows below give T cell receptor beta chains drawn from one sample of a study of blood T cell repertoires in COVID-19. Assay: immunoSEQ multiplex PCR; the TCRdb copy retains only in-frame clones and omits some. The data contain about 270,000 clones, about 85% of them singletons. Sequencing input: PBMCs or T cells enriched from blood (not recorded which). The receptors were sampled from a woman between 50 and 59 years old who had recovered from COVID-19. Each CDR3 is given with its conserved first and last residue. A D gene is named only where the DNA matches it firmly. Clone size is shown for a subset of rows, as once, few, many or a class of expanded clone.

CDR3 DNA | CDR3 protein | clone size | J gene | V gene | D gene
TGTGCCTGGAGTGTACTGGGGGGGCAGTCGGATACTGAAGCTTTCTTT | CAWSVLGGQSDTEAFF | . | TRBJ1-1 | TRBV30 | .
TGTGCCAGCAGGACCTACAGGCCCTACGAGCAGTACTTC | CASRTYRPYEQYF | . | TRBJ2-7 | TRBV28 | .
TGTGCCAGCAGCTTGGGACAGGGCAGGCACGAGCAGTACTTC | CASSLGQGRHEQYF | . | TRBJ2-7 | TRBV7-2 | TRBD1
TGCAGCGTTGCAAACAGGCGCTCCTACAATGAGCAGTTCTTC | CSVANRRSYNEQFF | . | TRBJ2-1 | TRBV29-1 | .
TGCAGTGCTGGCGAGGCCTACGAGCAGTACTTC | CSAGEAYEQYF | . | TRBJ2-7 | TRBV20-1 | .
TGTGCTAGTGGTCGGATGCGGGACAGGGGGCAGGGGGAGCAGTTCTTC | CASGRMRDRGQGEQFF | . | TRBJ2-1 | TRBV12-5 | TRBD1
TGTGCCAGCAGTCCGGACAAGTTGAACACTGAAGCTTTCTTT | CASSPDKLNTEAFF | . | TRBJ1-1 | TRBV6-5 | .
TGTGCCAGCAGTTTATGGGGGGGGCAGTCCGAAGCTTTCTTT | CASSLWGGQSEAFF | . | TRBJ1-1 | TRBV28 | .
TGTGCCAGCAGTCCCCCCAGGGGTGGTCAGCCCCAGCATTTT | CASSPPRGGQPQHF | . | TRBJ1-5 | TRBV28 | .
TGTGCCAGCAGGCTGGCCTATGGCTACACCTTC | CASRLAYGYTF | once | TRBJ1-2 | TRBV28 | .